The clone carrying this TCR beta chain was detected a few times. This entry belongs to a study of T cells after yellow fever vaccination. About the study: Fractions containing few cells were prepared with SMART-Seq v4 Ultra Low Input.

The CDR3 has 16 residues. Germline CDR1 and CDR2: SEHNR and FQNEAQ (reference sequence). Trimming cost V 5 bases and J 0 bases; bases outside gene matches: 6. Making TCR cDNA involved 5'RACE template switching, which added UMIs and a universal primer site. TCRdb re-called the 5' RACE reads with MiXCR, one entry per CDR3 protein. The sample yields 620,000 or so distinct CDR3 sequences, less than 20% seen once. The chain recombines TRBV7-9 with TRBJ2-4; 8 bases line up with TRBD1. The starting material was PBMCs, obtained around 5 days after the first yellow fever vaccination. This TCR was sampled from a man younger than 30 who received the YFV17D yellow fever vaccine. CDR3 nucleotides: TGTGCCAGCAGCCCCAGACAGGGGTCAGCCAAAAACATTCAGTACTTC. Protein product: CASSPRQGSAKNIQYF. The full variable domain, with the rest looked up from reference TRBV7-9 and TRBJ2-4, is DTGVSQNPRHKITKRGQNVTFRCDPISEHNRLYWYRQTLGQGPEFLTYFQNEAQLEKSRLLSDRFSAERPKGSFSTLEIQRTEQGDSAMYLCASSPRQGSAKNIQYFGAGTRLSVL.